This section outlines one TCR beta chain sequence together with its context. Its target is not known. Sorting gave populations that all exceeded 95% purity. The entirety of the isolated RNA underwent reverse transcription, so expressed TCRB transcripts were sequenced. Generated by immunoSEQ multiplex PCR, the TCRdb table keeps only in-frame clones and is missing some. The sample has under 450,000 clones, approximately 15% seen once. The sample belongs to a study of beta chain features in type 1 diabetes. Germline CDR1 and CDR2: LNHDA and SQIVND (reference sequence). The CDR3 has 13 residues. With 7 bases removed from V and 0 bases from J, the gap between germline ends came to 9 bases. Whole-study results and caveats: VDJ junctions from patients with type 1 diabetes contained fewer insertions and more deletions.

The rearrangement links TRBV19 to TRBJ1-1; D unclear. Sequencing was done on a sample of naive CD4+ T cells from blood. The TCR was taken from a man aged 30-40 years in good health. This CDR3 reads CASMRFMNTEAFF. The CDR3 region has the DNA TGTGCCAGTATGAGATTCATGAACACTGAAGCTTTCTTT.